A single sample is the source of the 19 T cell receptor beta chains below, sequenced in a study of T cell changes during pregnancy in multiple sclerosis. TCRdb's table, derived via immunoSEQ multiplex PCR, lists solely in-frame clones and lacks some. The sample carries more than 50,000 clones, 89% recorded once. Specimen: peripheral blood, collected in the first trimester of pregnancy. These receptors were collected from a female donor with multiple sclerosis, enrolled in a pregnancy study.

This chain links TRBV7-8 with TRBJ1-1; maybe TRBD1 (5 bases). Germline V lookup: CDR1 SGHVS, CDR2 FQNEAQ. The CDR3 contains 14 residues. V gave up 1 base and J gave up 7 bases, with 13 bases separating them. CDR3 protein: CASSLGRQRLEAFF. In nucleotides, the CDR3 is TGTGCCAGCAGCTTAGGGAGACAGAGGCTTGAAGCTTTCTTT.

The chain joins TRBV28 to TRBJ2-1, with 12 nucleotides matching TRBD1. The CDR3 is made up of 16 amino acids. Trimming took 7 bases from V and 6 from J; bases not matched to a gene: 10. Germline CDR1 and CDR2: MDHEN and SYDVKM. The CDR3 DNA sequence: TGTGCCAGCATATCCGCCGGGACAGGGGGCTTCAATGAGCAGTTCTTC. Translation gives CASISAGTGGFNEQFF. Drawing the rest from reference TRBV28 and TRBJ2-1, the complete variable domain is DVKVTQSSRYLVKRTGEKVFLECVQDMDHENMFWYRQDPGLGLRLIYFSYDVKMKEKGDIPEGYSVSREKKERFSLILESASTNQTSMYLCASISAGTGGFNEQFFGPGTRLTVL.

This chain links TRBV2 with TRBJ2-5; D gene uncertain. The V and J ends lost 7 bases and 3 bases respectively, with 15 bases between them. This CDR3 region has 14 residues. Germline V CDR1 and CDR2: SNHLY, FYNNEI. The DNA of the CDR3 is TGTGCCAGCATTCAACCTGCGGAGAAAGAGACCCAGTACTTC. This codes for CASIQPAEKETQYF.

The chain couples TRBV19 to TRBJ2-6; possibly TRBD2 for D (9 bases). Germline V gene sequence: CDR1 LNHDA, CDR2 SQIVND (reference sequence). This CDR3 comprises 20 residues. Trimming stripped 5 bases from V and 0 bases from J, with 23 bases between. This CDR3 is CASSLGTGLAGFSGANVLTF. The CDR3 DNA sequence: TGTGCCAGTAGTCTTGGGACAGGCCTAGCGGGATTCTCTGGGGCCAACGTCCTGACTTTC.

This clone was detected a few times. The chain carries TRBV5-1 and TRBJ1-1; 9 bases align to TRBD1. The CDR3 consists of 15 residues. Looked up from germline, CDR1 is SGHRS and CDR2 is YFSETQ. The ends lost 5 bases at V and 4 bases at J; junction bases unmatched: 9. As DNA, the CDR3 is TGCGCCAGCAGGACCACAGGGGGCTCCTCCACTGAAGCTTTCTTT. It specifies CASRTTGGSSTEAFF.

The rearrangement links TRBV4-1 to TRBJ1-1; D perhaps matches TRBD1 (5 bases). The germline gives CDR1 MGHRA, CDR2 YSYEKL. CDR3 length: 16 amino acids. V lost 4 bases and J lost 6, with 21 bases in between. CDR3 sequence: CASSPPSVGGGSEAFF. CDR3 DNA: TGCGCCAGCAGCCCACCCTCCGTGGGGGGAGGTTCTGAAGCTTTCTTT.

The CDR3 DNA is TGTGCCAGCTCATCCGGGACAGGGGTTTTAGCTGGAAACACCATATATTTT. It codes for CASSSGTGVLAGNTIYF. V usage is TRBV18 and J usage is TRBJ1-3, with TRBD1 identical over 10 bases. The V gene's germline CDR1 is KGHSH and CDR2 LQKENI. The V and J ends lost 5 bases and 2 bases, in that order; junction bases with no gene match: 9. There are 17 residues in the CDR3.

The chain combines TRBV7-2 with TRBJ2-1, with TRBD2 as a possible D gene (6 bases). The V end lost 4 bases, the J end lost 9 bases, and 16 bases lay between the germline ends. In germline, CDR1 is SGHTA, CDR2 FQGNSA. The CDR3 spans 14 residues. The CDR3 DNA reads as TGTGCCAGCAGCTCCATACCCCTCGGGGGTGAGCAGTTCTTC. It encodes CASSSIPLGGEQFF.

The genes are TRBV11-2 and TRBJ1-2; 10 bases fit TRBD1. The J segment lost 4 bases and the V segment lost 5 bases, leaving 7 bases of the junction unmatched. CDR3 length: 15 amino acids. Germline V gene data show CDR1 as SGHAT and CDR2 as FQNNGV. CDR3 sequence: CASSLTGGNPYGYTF. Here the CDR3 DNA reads TGTGCCAGCAGCCTGACAGGGGGCAACCCCTATGGCTACACCTTC.

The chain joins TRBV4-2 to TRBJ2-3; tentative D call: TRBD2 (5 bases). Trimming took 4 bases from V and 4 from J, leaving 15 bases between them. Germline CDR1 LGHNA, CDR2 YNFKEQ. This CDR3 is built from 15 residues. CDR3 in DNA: TGTGCCAGCAGCCCCCCGGGGAGTAGGGCAGATACGCAGTATTTT. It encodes CASSPPGSRADTQYF.

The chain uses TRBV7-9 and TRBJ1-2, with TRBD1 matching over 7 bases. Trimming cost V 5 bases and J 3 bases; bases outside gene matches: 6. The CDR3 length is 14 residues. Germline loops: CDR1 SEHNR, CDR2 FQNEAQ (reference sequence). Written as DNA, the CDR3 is TGTGCCAGCAGCCCGCTTGGGACAGACTATGGCTACACCTTC. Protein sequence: CASSPLGTDYGYTF.

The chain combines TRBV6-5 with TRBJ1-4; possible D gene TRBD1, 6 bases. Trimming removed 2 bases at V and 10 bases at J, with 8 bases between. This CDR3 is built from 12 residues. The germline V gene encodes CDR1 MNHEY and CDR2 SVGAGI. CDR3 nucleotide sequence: TGTGCCAGCAGTTACCTCAGGGGAAAACTGTTTTTT. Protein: CASSYLRGKLFF.

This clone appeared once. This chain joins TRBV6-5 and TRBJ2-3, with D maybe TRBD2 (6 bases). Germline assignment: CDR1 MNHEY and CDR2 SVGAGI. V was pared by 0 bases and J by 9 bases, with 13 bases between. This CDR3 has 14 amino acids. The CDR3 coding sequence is TGTGCCAGCAGTTACTCGGTGACGGGGGTAACGCAGTATTTT. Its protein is CASSYSVTGVTQYF.

In DNA form, the CDR3 reads TGTGCCAGCAGCGGGGGCGACAGGTCGGGCCGGGACATTCAGTACTTC. Protein: CASSGGDRSGRDIQYF. The rearrangement links TRBV5-8 to TRBJ2-4, with a weak D call TRBD1 (6 bases). Per the germline V gene, CDR1 is SGHTS and CDR2 is YDEGEE. The CDR3 has 16 amino acids. V lost 4 bases and J lost 8, with 22 bases in between.

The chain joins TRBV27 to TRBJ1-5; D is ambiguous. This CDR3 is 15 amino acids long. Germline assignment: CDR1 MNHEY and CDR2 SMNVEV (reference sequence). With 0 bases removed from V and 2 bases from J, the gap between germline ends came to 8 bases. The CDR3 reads CASSLSGQGNQPQHF. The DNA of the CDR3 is TGTGCCAGCAGTTTATCTGGTCAGGGCAATCAGCCCCAGCATTTT.

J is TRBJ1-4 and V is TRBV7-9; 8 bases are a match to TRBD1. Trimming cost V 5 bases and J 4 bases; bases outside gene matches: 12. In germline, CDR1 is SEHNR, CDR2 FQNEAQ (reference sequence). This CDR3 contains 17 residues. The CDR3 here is CASSLSYSQGVNEKLFF. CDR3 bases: TGTGCCAGCAGCCTGTCCTATTCACAGGGGGTTAATGAAAAACTGTTTTTT.

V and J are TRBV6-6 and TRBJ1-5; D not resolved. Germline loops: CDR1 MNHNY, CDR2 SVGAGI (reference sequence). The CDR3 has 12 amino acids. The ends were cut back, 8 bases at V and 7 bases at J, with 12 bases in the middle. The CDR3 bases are TGTGCCAGCCGCCAATCCGAGCAGCCCCAGCATTTT. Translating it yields CASRQSEQPQHF.

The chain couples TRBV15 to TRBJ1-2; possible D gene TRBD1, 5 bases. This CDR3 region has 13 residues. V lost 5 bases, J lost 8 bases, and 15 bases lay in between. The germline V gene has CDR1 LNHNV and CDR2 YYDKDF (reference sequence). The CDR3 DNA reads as TGTGCCACCAGCGGGGGGACGAGGGACGGCTACACCTTC. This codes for CATSGGTRDGYTF.

The DNA of the CDR3 is TGTGCCAGCATGCCACGGGGTGGTCTGGATGAGCAGTTCTTC. This translates into CASMPRGGLDEQFF. The chain is built from TRBV7-2 and TRBJ2-1; maybe TRBD2 (5 bases). From germline, CDR1 is SGHTA and CDR2 FQGNSA. Trimming pared 7 bases from V and 8 bases from J, leaving 18 bases between. This CDR3 contains 14 residues.